The rows below give T cell receptor beta chains drawn from one sample of a study of T cell repertoires in ileal Crohn's disease. Sequencing used immunoSEQ multiplex PCR; TCRdb keeps in-frame clones, though not all of them. Of fewer than 6,500 clones detected, roughly 90% appear once; the ten largest clones hold around 0.8%. The sequencing input was CD4+ T cells from ileum. The receptor source for this set is an adult with Crohn's disease. Some clones in this sample may be carry-over from other donors' samples. Both conserved end residues are part of each CDR3.

17	TRBV7-3	TRBJ2-1	CASSPSSGRASYNEQFF
17	TRBV4-1	TRBJ1-5	CASSQPNPGQVFQPQHF
14	TRBV5-4	TRBJ2-5	CASSLSGQQETQYF
15	TRBV19	TRBJ2-1	CASSIRVSPRDEQFF
14	TRBV7-3	TRBJ2-5	CASSPGSGGETQYF
14	TRBV6-6	TRBJ2-1	CASSYTGTAGEQFF
13	TRBV18	TRBJ1-5	CASSPGAAQPQHF
14	TRBV30	TRBJ1-2	CAVEQGIYNYGYTF
14	TRBV28	TRBJ2-7	CASSLSGRGGEQYF
16	TRBV6-5	TRBJ2-1	CASSYSPGQGAYEQFF